This T cell receptor beta chain was captured in a study of regulatory T cells in long-lasting Graves disease (dated by TCRdb to the early 2020s). For context, the study as a whole: Antithyroid drugs had been taken for less than 3 months by newly diagnosed Graves' disease patients. TCR sequencing covered some 13 persistent and 20 newly diagnosed Graves' disease patients, 33 samples in total. The study was registered as a clinical trial and conducted in China. This study used TCR sequencing and RNA sequencing of peripheral blood to compare persistent Graves' disease patients against newly diagnosed Graves' disease patients.

Results the study describes overall, beyond this receptor: Because the primary lesion, thyroid tissue, could not be accessed, the study looked at peripheral blood alone. Compared with newly diagnosed patients, patients with persistent Graves' disease had lower TCR Shannon entropy and fewer highly expanded clones, which suggests clonal expansion. A larger number of public clonotypes was shared among persistent patients (approximately 2,600) than among newly diagnosed patients (approximately 1,000). The small sample size was acknowledged by the authors as a limitation that may reduce accuracy. Persistent disease showed preferential use of TRBV28, TRBJ1-2 and TRBJ2-5, whereas newly diagnosed disease favored TRBV20-1 and TRBJ2-1. Sequencing and analysis were restricted to the TCR beta chain.

Ten or more counts support this clonotype. This clone's antigen is unknown. No base quality values were provided; no much bigger clone lies one nucleotide off. The time point label of this sample denotes: newly diagnosed GD, antithyroid drugs for less than 3 months. For both TCR sequencing and RNA sequencing, RNA was extracted from PBMCs using TRIzol. The diagnosis of Graves' disease followed American Thyroid Association guidelines. Patients for the study were recruited at an endocrinology department in Xi'an, China. Each patient gave around 9.2 milliliters of peripheral blood, collected in an EDTA anticoagulant tube. Ficoll Paque Plus density gradient separation was used to isolate PBMCs, and no additional T cell sorting was done. An Agilent 2100 Bioanalyzer and agarose gel were used to assess RNA quality, and a NanoDrop 2000 was used to measure RNA concentration. The library was prepared using multiplex PCR. Reads for this sample came from an Illumina HiSeq 4000. CDR3 regions were amplified by Arm-PCR with iRepertoire HTBI primers to construct TCR beta libraries. Gel purification was performed on PCR products prior to sequencing. Turning to the authors' computational methods: Gene usage analysis of CDR3 amino acid clonotypes relied on the 62 TRBV and 12 to 15 TRBJ segments identified across samples. Filtered high-quality paired reads were merged into contigs using COPE and FqMerger. BLAST was used to align contigs to IMGT TRBV, TRBD and TRBJ reference genes, with CDR3 defined following IMGT. Any clonotype with a frequency above 0.1% was counted as a highly expanded clone. Shannon entropy was used to measure repertoire diversity, and the Gini coefficient was used to measure V-J evenness. Public clonotypes were defined as clonotypes shared by more than one individual. TCRdb reanalyzed the raw reads on its own, using fastp at Q25 for trimming and MiXCR for clone calling, and kept in-frame beta chains. CDR3 protein sequences are deduplicated, and each keeps its most common genes and DNA. These V and J calls originate from TCRdb's pipeline instead of the authors' own analysis. The sample data list 500,000 or so distinct CDR3 sequences, and about 16% of these were observed just once. The biggest ten clones account for 25% of the sample.

The junction shows trimming of 5 bases on V and 2 bases on J, plus 20 bases between the germline ends. Counted from cysteine to phenylalanine, this CDR3 has 17 amino acids. CDR3 DNA only is kept here, 51 bases in frame from base 1. Per the germline V gene (reference sequence), MNHEY is the CDR1 and SMNVEV is the CDR2. The data were also submitted as part of a second study, on T cells in Graves' hyperthyroidism and ophthalmopathy. Reported in the second study: Stable Graves' hyperthyroidism was defined as the absence of progression to ophthalmopathy over 18 months of follow-up. Hyperthyroidism patients were aged 18 to 65 years and newly diagnosed, with disease duration of less than 2 months. The study excluded patients with uncontrolled infections, other autoimmune diseases, pregnancy or lactation. Diagnoses were established on the basis of clinical symptoms, serum thyroxine and TRAb, thyroid ultrasound, and orbital computed tomography. A first-round RT-PCR of the TCR CDR3 used the HTBI primer set with the Qiagen OneStep RT-PCR kit. Blood samples also contained most of the expanded thyroid clonotypes (frequency above 0.001), which suggests that blood repertoires may reflect thyroid immune responses. A model built on a 13 V-J signature distinguished ophthalmopathy from stable hyperthyroidism, reaching about 88% sensitivity and approximately 81% specificity in cross-validation and 80%/75% in testing. In validation, the model predicted progression to ophthalmopathy with approximately 71% sensitivity and 72% to 85% specificity, a median of about 6.7 months before onset. TCR V-J signatures able to tell the groups apart were searched for in a discovery cohort of around 95 patients, of whom approximately 40 had Graves' ophthalmopathy and roughly 59 had stable Graves' hyperthyroidism. An independent validation cohort of around 20 hyperthyroidism patients and 17 patients who later progressed to ophthalmopathy tested prospective prediction of ophthalmopathy. The approximately 98 discovery patients were randomly divided into training and test sets at a 7:3 ratio. In addition, the study compared T-cell repertoires in thyroid tissue and in blood from a handful of Graves' hyperthyroidism patients. Once sampling was done, hyperthyroidism patients were given methimazole at a starting dose of 30 mg daily, whereas ophthalmopathy patients were given high-dose intravenous methylprednisolone. A second multiplex PCR round built the libraries, followed by size selection and purification. The libraries were sequenced on an Illumina HiSeq2000 using paired-end 100 bp reads. SOAPnuke was used to process the raw data, removing reads that contained adapters or uncalled bases, had a mean Phred below 15, or lacked an exact match to the constant primer or identifier. COPE v1.2.5 was used to merge high-quality paired reads, and clonotypes were defined as unique nucleotide sequences. MiTCR v1.1 was used to align clonotypes to the IMGT TRBV, TRBD and TRBJ reference segments. Only V-J combinations with frequency above 0.0001, covering 99% to 99.2% of repertoires, were analysed. The TCS score was defined as the ratio of F50 (clonal expansion) to E x V (chaos), calculated using BLOSUM62-based TCRdist between CDR3 peptides within each V-J. Welch's t-statistics and random forest reduced around 550 V-J features to roughly 13, which were used in a naive Bayes classifier (R e1071). No statistical method was used to fix the sample size in advance, and group allocation was not hidden from the investigators. The paper reports TCR Vbeta CDR3 sequencing of approximately 140 peripheral blood samples: under 45 ophthalmopathy, roughly 74 hyperthyroidism and around 17 progressor patients.

The V and J genes are TRBV27 and TRBJ2-3, and possibly TRBD1, on 5 matching bases. The origin of this receptor is a woman aged 35-65 years with Graves disease. Donor details come from another sample of the same person, matched by shared clones. The sequencing used peripheral blood mononuclear cells (PBMCs), collected at new diagnosis, from a patient treated with antithyroid drugs. The DNA sequence reads TGTGCCAGCAGTATCTGGGATGTAGGGGTAAACACAGATACGCAGTATTTT. This codes for CASSIWDVGVNTDTQYF.